This is a list of T cell receptor beta chains from one sample in a study of CD8 T cells in ankylosing spondylitis. TCRdb called the 5' RACE reads again in MiXCR, with one record for every CDR3 protein. The data hold some 340,000 distinct CDR3 sequences, with 14% to 15% observed a single time. Sequenced sample: blood, either unsorted or a sorted T cell fraction (not recorded which). These receptor sequences come from a male donor with ankylosing spondylitis or in good health (not recorded which). The CDR3 runs from the conserved cysteine through the conserved F or W. The order of the fields is clone size, J gene, V gene, D gene, CDR3 DNA, CDR3 protein. The D gene is left open where the match is weak. Only some rows state a clone size, as once, few, many or a class for expanded clones.

>many|TRBJ2-3|TRBV19|TRBD2
TGTGCCACCCAACGGACTAGCGGTCCGGGTACGCAGTATTTT
CATQRTSGPGTQYF
>-|TRBJ1-5|TRBV20-1|TRBD1
TGCAGTGCTTCTACCACAGGGGATGGCAATCAGCCCCAGCATTTT
CSASTTGDGNQPQHF
>few|TRBJ2-2|TRBV5-5|TRBD2
TGTGCCAGCAGCATACTAGCGGGAGGTGCCGGGGAGCTGTTTTTT
CASSILAGGAGELFF
>few|TRBJ2-3|TRBV20-1|TRBD2
TGCAGTGCTACCGGGACTAGCGGGACAACAGATACGCAGTATTTT
CSATGTSGTTDTQYF
>-|TRBJ2-7|TRBV3-1|TRBD2
TGTGCCAGCAGCCATGTTGCTAGCGGGCTTCTCTCCTACGAGCAGTACTTC
CASSHVASGLLSYEQYF
>-|TRBJ1-1|TRBV5-6|-
TGTGCCAGCAGCCCCCTAGGGGGGGGTGCGGCTGAAGCTTTCTTT
CASSPLGGGAAEAFF
>-|TRBJ2-3|TRBV6-2/TRBV6-3|-
TGTGCCAGCTCGGAGGAGGTATATACGCAGTATTTT
CASSEEVYTQYF
>few|TRBJ1-1|TRBV2|TRBD1
TGTGCCAGCAGTGGAGGGGGCTTGAACACTGAAGCTTTCTTT
CASSGGGLNTEAFF
>many|TRBJ1-1|TRBV12-3/TRBV12-4|-
TGTGCCAGCTATACTCACGGCAGGGACGAAGCTTTCTTT
CASYTHGRDEAFF
>few|TRBJ1-4|TRBV12-3/TRBV12-4|TRBD1
TGTGCCAGCAGCCCAGGACAGGGTCGTACTGAAAAACTGTTTTTT
CASSPGQGRTEKLFF
>many|TRBJ1-5|TRBV12-3/TRBV12-4|-
TGTGCCAGCACCTTCGGCCAGGTGGGGAATCAGCCCCAGCATTTT
CASTFGQVGNQPQHF
>few|TRBJ1-1|TRBV6-1|-
TGTGTCGGCCGGGGGAGAAGCACTGAAGCTTTCTTT
CVGRGRSTEAFF
>few|TRBJ2-3|TRBV12-3/TRBV12-4|-
TGTGCCAGCAGTTTCATTCAGTCTGATACGCAGTATTTT
CASSFIQSDTQYF
>-|TRBJ2-5|TRBV10-1|TRBD2
TGCGCCAGCAGTCCGGGACTAGCGGGGACAGAGACCCAGTACTTC
CASSPGLAGTETQYF
>few|TRBJ1-6|TRBV7-9|-
TGTGCCAGCAGCTTAGGCGGAATCTATAATTCACCCCTCCACTTT
CASSLGGIYNSPLHF
>few|TRBJ2-1|TRBV10-2|TRBD2
TGCGCCAGCAGTTTATCGACTAGCGGGAGAGATGAGCAGTTCTTC
CASSLSTSGRDEQFF
>few|TRBJ2-3|TRBV5-5|-
TGTGCCAGCACCTTGGATGTGGGGCTCACAGATACGCAGTATTTT
CASTLDVGLTDTQYF
>many|TRBJ2-7|TRBV18|TRBD2
TGTGCCAGCTCACCGGGGAGGGACTACGAGCAGTACTTC
CASSPGRDYEQYF
>few|TRBJ1-1|TRBV11-2|-
TGTGCCAGCAGCTTAGATTTACCTTTCGGGGGGGGCGAGGATACTGAAGCTTTCTTT
CASSLDLPFGGGEDTEAFF
>-|TRBJ1-2|TRBV12-3/TRBV12-4|TRBD1
TGTGCCAGCAGACGGGACAGGGGAAATGGCTACACCTTC
CASRRDRGNGYTF
>-|TRBJ1-2|TRBV2|-
TGTGCCAGCAGTGACGGGCCGCTCTATGGCTACACCTTC
CASSDGPLYGYTF
>many|TRBJ1-6|TRBV12-3/TRBV12-4|-
TGTGCCAGCAGCCCCTCGGGGTTACCCCTCCACTTT
CASSPSGLPLHF
>-|TRBJ2-5|TRBV18|TRBD2
TGTGCCAGCTCACCACCGGCTAGCGGGAGCGCTGAGACCCAGTACTTC
CASSPPASGSAETQYF
>few|TRBJ1-2|TRBV5-1|TRBD1
TGCGCCAGCAGAGCCGGGACAGACAGTTTTCTTGGCTACACCTTC
CASRAGTDSFLGYTF
>few|TRBJ2-3|TRBV27|TRBD1
TGTGCCAGCAGCCTCCGGGACAGGGCAGATACGCAGTATTTT
CASSLRDRADTQYF
>few|TRBJ2-1|TRBV20-1|TRBD2
TGCAGTGCTAGACGCCTTAGCGGGCGTTCCTACAATGAGCAGTTCTTC
CSARRLSGRSYNEQFF
>-|TRBJ2-1|TRBV20-1|-
TGCAGTGCTAGCCCCAGAGGATCCTACAATGAGCAGTTCTTC
CSASPRGSYNEQFF